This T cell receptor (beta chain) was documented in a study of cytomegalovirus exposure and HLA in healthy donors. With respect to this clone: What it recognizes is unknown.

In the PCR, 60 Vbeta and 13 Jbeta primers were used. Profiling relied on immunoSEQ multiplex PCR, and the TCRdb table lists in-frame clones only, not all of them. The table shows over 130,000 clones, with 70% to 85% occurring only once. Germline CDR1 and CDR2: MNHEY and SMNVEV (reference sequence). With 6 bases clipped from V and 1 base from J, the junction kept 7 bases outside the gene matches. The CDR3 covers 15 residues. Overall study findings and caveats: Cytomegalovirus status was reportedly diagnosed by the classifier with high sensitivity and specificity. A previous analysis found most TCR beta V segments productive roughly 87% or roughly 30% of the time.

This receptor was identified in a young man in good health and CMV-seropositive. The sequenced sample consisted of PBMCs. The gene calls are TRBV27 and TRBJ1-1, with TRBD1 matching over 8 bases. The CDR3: CASSRTGGRNTEAFF. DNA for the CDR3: TGTGCCAGCAGCAGAACAGGGGGAAGGAACACTGAAGCTTTCTTT.